This passage covers 26 T cell receptor beta chains from one sample sequenced in a study of CD8 T cells in Susac syndrome. A quantity of about 0.5 to 1 ug RNA underwent reverse transcription using random hexamers. A single record per CDR3 protein comes from TCRdb applying MiXCR to the immunoSEQ multiplex PCR reads. This table holds approximately 150,000 distinct CDR3 sequences, roughly 95% found once. Specimen: CD4+ T cells from PBMCs. The receptors derive from a human donor in good health.

This clonotype showed up just once. The rearrangement joins TRBV3-1 to TRBJ2-6, with TRBD2 as a possible D gene (6 bases). The V gene lost 3 bases and the J gene lost 2 bases, with 14 bases spanning the gap. Germline-derived CDR1 and CDR2 are LGHDT and YNNKEL (reference sequence). The CDR3 consists of 17 residues. The CDR3 is CASSQRVGGTGANVLTF. The DNA for the CDR3 is TGTGCCAGCAGCCAGCGCGTGGGGGGAACTGGGGCCAACGTCCTGACTTTC.

The chain has TRBV20-1 and TRBJ1-4; a weak D match, TRBD1 (5 bases). The germline V and J ends were trimmed by 3 bases and 1 base, with 21 bases remaining between them. Germline V CDR1 and CDR2: DFQATT, SNEGSKA (reference sequence). This CDR3 region has 18 residues. The CDR3 reads CSASGQLYHKGTNEKLFF. CDR3 DNA sequence: TGCAGTGCTAGCGGACAATTGTACCACAAAGGAACTAATGAAAAACTGTTTTTT.

V is TRBV18 and J is TRBJ2-5; D unclear. Germline CDR1 is KGHSH and CDR2 is LQKENI. The CDR3 has 14 amino acids. V lost 3 bases, J lost 0 bases, and 8 bases lay in between. CDR3 sequence reads: CASSPMGYQETQYF. CDR3 sequence (DNA): TGTGCCAGCTCACCCATGGGGTACCAAGAGACCCAGTACTTC. Drawing the rest from reference TRBV18 and TRBJ2-5, the complete variable domain is NAGVMQNPRHLVRRRGQEARLRCSPMKGHSHVYWYRQLPEEGLKFMVYLQKENIIDESGMPKERFSAEFPKEGPSILRIQQVVRGDSAAYFCASSPMGYQETQYFGPGTRLLVL.

This sequence joins TRBV23-1 and TRBJ2-7; TRBD2 agrees at 7 bases. TRBV23-1 is noted as an ORF with a role that remains uncertain. The length of the CDR3 is 19 residues. V shed 6 bases, J shed 2 bases, and the junction held 22 bases outside the gene matches. CDR3 loop: CASSLNTRTRDFDAYEQYF. In DNA, the CDR3 is TGCGCCAGCAGCCTAAACACTCGGACTAGGGACTTCGACGCCTACGAGCAGTACTTC.

The chain uses TRBV3-1 and TRBJ1-2; 7 positions agree with TRBD1. CDR1 is LGHDT, CDR2 YNNKEL, per germline (reference sequence). The CDR3 is 16 residues long. V lost 4 bases to trimming and J lost 2 bases; unmatched junction nucleotides: 10. CDR3 DNA: TGTGCCAGCAGCCTCTTGGACAGGACGGGGAACTATGGCTACACCTTC. This translates into CASSLLDRTGNYGYTF. The entire variable domain, with the rest obtained from reference TRBV3-1 and TRBJ1-2, is as follows: DTAVSQTPKYLVTQMGNDKSIKCEQNLGHDTMYWYKQDSKKFLKIMFSYNNKELIINETVPNRFSPKSPDKAHLNLHINSLELGDSAVYFCASSLLDRTGNYGYTFGSGTRLTVV.

The chain carries TRBV7-7 and TRBJ2-5; no reliable D call. Germline CDR1 and CDR2: SSHAT and FNYEAQ (reference sequence). V shed 1 base and J shed 4 bases, with 7 bases lying between them. This CDR3 is built from 13 residues. The CDR3 protein is CASSLERLETQYF. The CDR3 DNA is TGTGCCAGCAGCTTAGAACGGCTAGAGACCCAGTACTTC.

This clonotype was seen a few times. The V call is TRBV6-6, the J call TRBJ1-2; 9 bases line up with TRBD1. The germline V gene has CDR1 MNHNY and CDR2 SVGAGI (reference sequence). Trimming at V came to 4 bases and at J to 3 bases, leaving 3 bases not matched to a gene. The CDR3 length is 14 residues. Here the CDR3 reads CASSWGQGDYGYTF. As DNA, the CDR3 is TGTGCCAGCAGTTGGGGACAGGGAGACTATGGCTACACCTTC.

This clonotype appeared a single time. The chain carries TRBV19 and TRBJ2-3, with D perhaps TRBD2 (6 bases). Per germline, CDR1 LNHDA and CDR2 SQIVND (reference sequence). CDR3 length equals 15 residues. V was shortened by 3 bases and J by 2 bases, with 12 bases between the two germline ends. The chain's CDR3 is CASSIAGGATDTQYF. The CDR3 nucleotides read TGTGCCAGTAGTATTGCAGGAGGGGCCACAGATACGCAGTATTTT.

J is TRBJ2-3 and V is TRBV25-1, with a possible D match to TRBD1 (6 bases). The CDR3 is 14 amino acids. Germline V gene lookup returns CDR1 MGHDK and CDR2 SYGVNS. Trimming left V 3 bases short and J 4 bases short, with 11 bases between. CDR3 sequence: CASSDTGIADTQYF. CDR3 sequence (DNA): TGTGCCAGCAGTGATACAGGGATCGCAGATACGCAGTATTTT.

The chain joins TRBV2 to TRBJ1-1; no definite D call. V lost 2 bases to trimming and J lost 7 bases, with 5 bases between them. This CDR3 is built from 11 residues. Germline V CDR1 and CDR2: SNHLY, FYNNEI. CDR3 sequence (DNA): TGTGCCAGCAGTGAACCGATTGAAGCTTTCTTT. Protein: CASSEPIEAFF.

This clonotype was recorded only once. The chain couples TRBV5-5 to TRBJ2-5; 9 bases agree with TRBD1. Germline V lookup: CDR1 SGHKS, CDR2 YYEKEE (reference sequence). The CDR3 runs to 15 residues. Losses at the gene ends were 4 bases for V and 3 bases for J; bases not matched to a gene: 7. The DNA for the CDR3 is TGTGCCAGCAGCACCTTACAGGGGGCAAAAGAGACCCAGTACTTC. Encoded protein: CASSTLQGAKETQYF.

The rearrangement links TRBV29-1 to TRBJ1-5; TRBD1 might be the D (5 bases). The CDR3 has 12 residues. Trimming removed 6 bases from V and 2 bases from J, with 8 bases in between. Germline V gives CDR1 SQVTM, CDR2 ANQGSEA. CDR3 bases: TGCAGCGTGAGGGACGGCAATCAGCCCCAGCATTTT. It encodes CSVRDGNQPQHF. Filled out from reference TRBV29-1 and TRBJ1-5, the complete variable domain reads SAVISQKPSRDICQRGTSLTIQCQVDSQVTMMFWYRQQPGQSLTLIATANQGSEATYESGFVIDKFPISRPNLTFSTLTVSNMSPEDSSIYLCSVRDGNQPQHFGDGTRLSIL.

The rearrangement joins TRBV19 to TRBJ2-6; D is undetermined. The CDR3 sequence is 16 residues long. CDR1 and CDR2 from the germline V gene are LNHDA and SQIVND (reference sequence). Trimming took 11 bases from V and 1 from J, leaving 18 bases between them. CDR3 in amino acids: CAASPQASSGANVLTF. DNA for the CDR3: TGTGCCGCGTCCCCCCAGGCTTCGTCTGGGGCCAACGTCCTGACTTTC.

The gene calls are TRBV20-1 and TRBJ2-5, with 8 bases identical to TRBD1. Trimming at V came to 3 bases and at J to 4 bases, leaving 4 bases not matched to a gene. Germline lookup yields CDR1 DFQATT and CDR2 SNEGSKA (reference sequence). This CDR3 has 13 amino acids. CDR3: CSARVTGGETQYF. CDR3 DNA sequence: TGCAGTGCTAGGGTTACAGGGGGAGAGACCCAGTACTTC.

This clonotype was counted a few times. The V gene is TRBV11-2, the J gene TRBJ1-1; D uncertain. There are 13 residues in the CDR3. Germline CDR1 SGHAT, CDR2 FQNNGV. V lost 2 bases to trimming and J lost 4 bases, with 8 bases between them. The CDR3, as DNA: TGTGCCAGCAGCTTAACGCGGAGCACTGAAGCTTTCTTT. This gives the protein CASSLTRSTEAFF.

The J gene is TRBJ2-3, the V gene TRBV3-1; D gene ambiguous. Trimming took 4 bases from V and 3 from J, leaving 14 bases between them. CDR3 length: 15 residues. Germline V gives CDR1 LGHDT, CDR2 YNNKEL (reference sequence). The chain's CDR3 is CASSRAQQKTDTQYF. CDR3 DNA: TGTGCCAGCAGCCGAGCCCAGCAGAAAACAGATACGCAGTATTTT.

DNA for the CDR3: TGCGCCAGCAGCTTAACAGGGAGGGACAAAAACATTCAGTACTTC. Translating gives CASSLTGRDKNIQYF. The rearrangement joins TRBV5-1 to TRBJ2-4; tentatively, D is TRBD2 (7 bases). CDR1 and CDR2 from the germline V gene are SGHRS and YFSETQ. The CDR3 is 15 residues long. V was cut by 2 bases and J by 3 bases, with 12 bases left in between.

In DNA form, the CDR3 reads TGTGCCTGGAGGGGACAACCGAACACTGAAGCTTTCTTT. It specifies CAWRGQPNTEAFF. The genes are TRBV30 and TRBJ1-1; TRBD1 is a possible D gene (6 bases). Per the germline V gene, CDR1 is GTSNPN and CDR2 is SVGIG (reference sequence). The V end lost 3 bases, the J end lost 1 base, and 9 bases lay between the germline ends. The length of the CDR3 is 13 residues. The whole variable domain, filled in from reference TRBV30 and TRBJ1-1, reads SQTIHQWPATLVQPVGSPLSLECTVEGTSNPNLYWYRQAAGRGLQLLFYSVGIGQISSEVPQNLSASRPQDRQFILSSKKLLLSDSGFYLCAWRGQPNTEAFFGQGTRLTVV.

The chain employs TRBV3-1 and TRBJ2-3; possibly TRBD1 or TRBD2 for D (6 bases each). The CDR3 has 16 residues. CDR1 is LGHDT, CDR2 YNNKEL, per germline (reference sequence). Trimming left V 7 bases short and J 2 bases short, with 19 bases between. CDR3 bases: TGTGCCAGCAACCGAGGATCGGGGGCACCCACAGATACGCAGTATTTT. Protein sequence: CASNRGSGAPTDTQYF.

The rearrangement uses TRBV5-6 and TRBJ2-2, with TRBD2 identical over 12 bases. The CDR3 covers 17 residues. Germline CDR1 SGHDT, CDR2 YYEEEE. Trimming took 6 bases from V and 1 from J; bases not matched to a gene: 7. CDR3 protein: CASTPWTSGVNTGELFF. In DNA form, the CDR3 reads TGTGCCAGCACCCCCTGGACTAGCGGGGTGAACACCGGGGAGCTGTTTTTT.

Here the CDR3 reads CASARDGSYNEQFF. CDR3 sequence (DNA): TGTGCCAGCGCTAGGGACGGTTCCTACAATGAGCAGTTCTTC. The chain couples TRBV2 to TRBJ2-1; perhaps D is TRBD1 or TRBD2 (5 bases each). CDR1 is SNHLY and CDR2 is FYNNEI in the germline V gene. This CDR3 comprises 14 residues. The V and J ends lost 8 bases and 1 base respectively, with 12 bases between them. Drawing the rest from reference TRBV2 and TRBJ2-1, the complete variable domain is EPEVTQTPSHQVTQMGQEVILRCVPISNHLYFYWYRQILGQKVEFLVSFYNNEISEKSEIFDDQFSVERPDGSNFTLKIRSTKLEDSAMYFCASARDGSYNEQFFGPGTRLTVL.

V gene TRBV6-2 or TRBV6-3 combines with J gene TRBJ2-3, with 8 nucleotides matching TRBD2. V lost 7 bases to trimming and J lost 0 bases; unmatched junction nucleotides: 12. The CDR3 extends over 17 amino acids. From germline, CDR1 is MNHEY and CDR2 SVGEGT. CDR3 residues: CASNPPRGGRSTDTQYF. CDR3 sequence (DNA): TGTGCCAGCAACCCCCCCCGCGGGGGGCGAAGCACAGATACGCAGTATTTT.

This rearrangement joins TRBV5-6 to TRBJ2-1; D is perhaps TRBD2 (6 bases). Trimming removed 6 bases from V and 9 bases from J, with 13 bases in between. The CDR3 runs 12 residues. Per the germline V gene, CDR1 is SGHDT and CDR2 is YYEEEE. The CDR3 coding sequence is TGTGCCAGCACCCCTAGGAGGGGTGAGCAGTTCTTC. The encoded protein is CASTPRRGEQFF. The variable domain in full, with the rest retrieved from reference TRBV5-6 and TRBJ2-1, is DAGVTQSPTHLIKTRGQQVTLRCSPKSGHDTVSWYQQALGQGPQFIFQYYEEEERQRGNFPDRFSGHQFPNYSSELNVNALLLGDSALYLCASTPRRGEQFFGPGTRLTVL.

This chain uses TRBV27 with TRBJ2-7; D gene ambiguous. Germline CDR1 and CDR2: MNHEY and SMNVEV (reference sequence). Trimming cost V 4 bases and J 0 bases, with 13 bases left between them. The CDR3 runs to 15 residues. The CDR3 is CASSSGVLDSYEQYF. The CDR3 DNA follows: TGTGCCAGCAGTTCTGGGGTCCTAGACTCCTACGAGCAGTACTTC.

The chain recombines TRBV12-3 or TRBV12-4 with TRBJ1-1; D perhaps matches TRBD1 (6 bases). The V end lost 5 bases, the J end lost 5 bases, and 12 bases lay between the germline ends. CDR3 length equals 13 residues. CDR3 sequence reads: CASSPRQETEAFF. CDR3 in DNA: TGTGCCAGCAGTCCACGACAGGAGACTGAAGCTTTCTTT.

The chain links TRBV3-1 to TRBJ2-5; 8 bases align to TRBD2. This CDR3 spans 15 amino acids. CDR1 and CDR2 from the germline V gene are LGHDT and YNNKEL (reference sequence). V lost 4 bases, J lost 5 bases, and 9 bases stayed unmatched. CDR3 loop: CASSPMTSVGETQYF. The CDR3, as DNA: TGTGCCAGCAGCCCTATGACTAGCGTCGGGGAGACCCAGTACTTC.